A selection of T cell receptor beta chains follows, all from one sample in a study of Graves' ophthalmopathy and Graves' hyperthyroidism. TCRdb independently ran MiXCR on the multiplex PCR reads; one entry per CDR3 protein. The sample lists over 650,000 distinct CDR3 sequences; roughly 39% were seen once. The sample was peripheral blood. These receptors came from an adult man with Graves' ophthalmopathy. The conserved cysteine and the conserved F or W are not part of the CDR3 here.

V gene	J gene	CDR3 protein
TRBV5-6	TRBJ1-1	ASSLVDRDTEAF
TRBV7-7	TRBJ2-5	ASSQGTAGFQY
TRBV19	TRBJ2-5	ASSRQGVNQETQY
TRBV7-6	TRBJ1-1	ASSFGARDRGLQLAEAF
TRBV13	TRBJ2-7	ASSIPGQTYEQY
TRBV7-2	TRBJ1-2	ASSNAGNYGYT
TRBV15	TRBJ1-2	ATSHRGFYGYT
TRBV16	TRBJ1-3	ASSRDLSGNTIY
TRBV15	TRBJ2-7	ATSRTRTSGSSYEQY
TRBV29-1	TRBJ2-5	SVDDRSETQY
TRBV6-6	TRBJ2-7	ASSYLRENEQY
TRBV7-9	TRBJ2-2	ASSFGRWPPTGELF
TRBV2	TRBJ2-7	ASKAGTTSYEQY
TRBV10-3	TRBJ2-3	AIRAGVGDTQY
TRBV7-2	TRBJ2-5	ASSLEGTMGTQY
TRBV2	TRBJ1-2	ASSDGFRDLGGYT
TRBV15	TRBJ1-1	ATSSQGLNTEAF
TRBV6-6	TRBJ2-5	AGSDGELAGETQY
TRBV29-1	TRBJ1-3	SVDGSGGGNTIY
TRBV20-1	TRBJ2-7	SARAGVYEQY
TRBV7-9	TRBJ2-2	ASSLGVSSSGELF
TRBV12-3/TRBV12-4	TRBJ2-7	ASSATDRTGSYEQY
TRBV9	TRBJ1-3	ASSVPGASSSGNTIY
TRBV7-2	TRBJ2-7	ASSLRGEQY
TRBV10-3	TRBJ2-7	AISIAGGQTGEQY
TRBV7-3	TRBJ1-1	ANSLSENTEAF
TRBV12-3/TRBV12-4	TRBJ2-5	ASSDPNQETQY
TRBV4-2	TRBJ2-7	ASSQDGRGQGYEQY
TRBV5-1	TRBJ2-2	ASSPHRGRNGELF
TRBV2	TRBJ1-6	ASREQSSYNSPLH
TRBV10-3	TRBJ1-5	AISEATGNNQPQH
TRBV3-1	TRBJ2-2	ASSPSNTGELF
TRBV9	TRBJ1-2	ASSVQAWGYGYT
TRBV10-3	TRBJ1-6	ASSYRTGHLYNSPLH
TRBV5-8	TRBJ1-1	ACQGDRTEAF